The sequence of this T cell receptor (beta chain) was determined in a study of T cell responses to AZD1222 COVID-19 vaccine. Study-wide points: Samples come after the peak T cell response, not at day 14.

In this sample, this clone turned up a few times. Its antigen is unknown. V dropped 1 base and J dropped 0 bases, with 12 bases sitting between them. The CDR3 runs 16 residues. Germline V lookup: CDR1 SGHKS, CDR2 YYEKEE (reference sequence). The data were produced by immunoSEQ multiplex PCR, yet TCRdb's version contains in-frame clones alone and is incomplete. The repertoire holds about 130,000 clones, with roughly 90% as singletons. This chain links TRBV5-5 with TRBJ2-3; D may be TRBD2 (6 bases). This clonotype was obtained from an adult in good health. The material sequenced was peripheral blood, taken on day 0 of AZD1222 vaccination. This CDR3 is CASSLQSGGSTDTQYF. The DNA for the CDR3 is TGTGCCAGCAGCTTGCAGTCAGGAGGGAGCACAGATACGCAGTATTTT.